The 17 T cell receptor beta chains listed next were all sequenced from one sample in a study of blood T cell repertoires in COVID-19. The assay was immunoSEQ multiplex PCR, and TCRdb's table has in-frame clones only and misses some. Counted here are approximately 230,000 clones, around 84% occurring once; the ten biggest clones make up roughly a sixth. The material sequenced was PBMCs or T cells enriched from blood (not recorded which). The receptors here all came from a man aged 18 to 35 who had recovered from COVID-19.

The chain couples TRBV15 to TRBJ1-3; perhaps TRBD1 as D (6 bases). This CDR3 has 16 amino acids. V was shortened by 3 bases and J by 0 bases, with 12 bases between the two germline ends. Germline V lookup: CDR1 LNHNV, CDR2 YYDKDF (reference sequence). CDR3 DNA sequence: TGTGCCACCAGCAGTAACACAGGGCGCTCTGGAAACACCATATATTTT. Its protein product is CATSSNTGRSGNTIYF.

The genes are TRBV18 and TRBJ1-4, with D unresolved. The V and J ends lost 3 bases and 5 bases respectively, with 4 bases between them. The CDR3 is made up of 12 amino acids. CDR1 and CDR2 from the germline V gene are KGHSH and LQKENI. In nucleotides, the CDR3 is TGTGCCAGCTCACCTGGCAATGAAAAACTGTTTTTT. Its translation: CASSPGNEKLFF.

This sequence joins TRBV19 and TRBJ1-6; D remains ambiguous. V dropped 3 bases and J dropped 9 bases, with 12 bases sitting between them. The germline V gene has CDR1 LNHDA and CDR2 SQIVND (reference sequence). CDR3 length equals 14 residues. In DNA, the CDR3 is TGTGCCAGTAGTATCACTGTTTCCTCTTCACCCCTCCACTTT. Amino acid sequence: CASSITVSSSPLHF. The variable domain in full, completed from reference TRBV19 and TRBJ1-6, reads DGGITQSPKYLFRKEGQNVTLSCEQNLNHDAMYWYRQDPGQGLRLIYYSQIVNDFQKGDIAEGYSVSREKKESFPLTVTSAQKNPTAFYLCASSITVSSSPLHFGNGTRLTVT.

V usage is TRBV7-9 and J usage is TRBJ1-3; unclear D gene. Germline V gives CDR1 SEHNR, CDR2 FQNEAQ (reference sequence). Trimming took off 5 bases at V and 2 bases at J, with 7 bases between the two ends. The CDR3 runs 13 residues. The CDR3 DNA reads TGTGCCAGCAGCCTGAGTACTGGAAACACCATATATTTT. Amino acids: CASSLSTGNTIYF.

The chain recombines TRBV19 with TRBJ2-2, with a weak D call TRBD2 (6 bases). V lost 7 bases to trimming and J lost 6 bases, with 15 bases between them. From germline, CDR1 is LNHDA and CDR2 SQIVND (reference sequence). The CDR3 is made up of 14 amino acids. The CDR3 here is CASNWDRGAGELFF. In nucleotides, the CDR3 is TGTGCCAGTAACTGGGACCGCGGGGCCGGGGAGCTGTTTTTT. Complete variable domain (other parts from reference TRBV19 and TRBJ2-2): DGGITQSPKYLFRKEGQNVTLSCEQNLNHDAMYWYRQDPGQGLRLIYYSQIVNDFQKGDIAEGYSVSREKKESFPLTVTSAQKNPTAFYLCASNWDRGAGELFFGEGSRLTVL.

The rearrangement uses TRBV6-5 and TRBJ2-7; D gene ambiguous. CDR3 length: 13 amino acids. CDR1 and CDR2 (germline): MNHEY, SVGAGI. V lost 0 bases and J lost 12, with 15 bases in between. The CDR3 region is CASSYSPENPPYF. CDR3 nucleotides: TGTGCCAGCAGTTACTCGCCGGAGAACCCCCCGTACTTC.

J is TRBJ1-5 and V is TRBV7-9; the match to TRBD1 covers 11 bases. Germline V gene lookup returns CDR1 SEHNR and CDR2 FQNEAQ (reference sequence). V dropped 0 bases and J dropped 6; count of bases not matched to a gene: 4. This CDR3 comprises 16 residues. The CDR3: CASSLALGTGGQPQHF. In DNA form, the CDR3 reads TGTGCCAGCAGCTTAGCGCTCGGGACAGGGGGTCAGCCCCAGCATTTT.

The chain couples TRBV28 to TRBJ2-5, with D hard to call. CDR3 length equals 14 residues. CDR1 is MDHEN, CDR2 SYDVKM, per germline. Between the trimmed V and J ends, which lost 3 bases and 6 bases, there was a span of 14 bases. The CDR3 DNA reads TGTGCCAGCAGTTTTGATCCGGTGATGAAGACCCAGTACTTC. Translation: CASSFDPVMKTQYF.

This sequence joins TRBV7-9 and TRBJ1-5; perhaps TRBD1 as D (5 bases). The CDR3 sequence is 12 residues long. Between the trimmed V and J ends, which lost 4 bases and 10 bases, there was a span of 11 bases. CDR1 is SEHNR, CDR2 FQNEAQ, per germline (reference sequence). The DNA for the CDR3 is TGTGCCAGCAGCTCCTATACAGGACCCCAGCATTTT. It codes for CASSSYTGPQHF.

This sequence joins TRBV5-5 and TRBJ2-3; 8 bases are shared with TRBD2. After removal of 0 bases from V and 2 bases from J, the junction contained 8 bases not matched to a gene. The CDR3 length is 17 residues. Germline V gene lookup returns CDR1 SGHKS and CDR2 YYEKEE (reference sequence). The CDR3 bases are TGTGCCAGCAGCTTGGCAATTGCGGGAGGTTACACAGATACGCAGTATTTT. It is translated as CASSLAIAGGYTDTQYF.

The V call is TRBV10-2, the J call TRBJ2-2, with D tentatively TRBD2 (7 bases). CDR1 and CDR2 from the germline V gene are WSHSY and SAAADI. This CDR3 is built from 13 residues. The CDR3 spells CAGAGANTGELFF. The CDR3 bases are TGCGCAGGGGCGGGGGCCAACACCGGGGAGCTGTTTTTT.

This clone showed up just once. CDR3 region: CASSQGGGSGANVLTF. The CDR3 nucleotides read TGTGCCAGCAGCCAAGGAGGGGGCTCTGGGGCCAACGTCCTGACTTTC. The chain employs TRBV3-1 (or the pseudogene TRBV3-2) and TRBJ2-6; D perhaps matches TRBD1 (6 bases). V was shortened by 1 base and J by 0 bases, with 7 bases between the two germline ends. Germline-derived CDR1 and CDR2 are LGHDT and YNNKEL (reference sequence). This CDR3 has 16 residues.

The chain uses TRBV5-1 and TRBJ1-2, with D uncertain. The CDR3 loop spans 14 amino acids. Germline-derived CDR1 and CDR2 are SGHRS and YFSETQ. V lost 3 bases and J lost 0, with 9 bases in between. CDR3 sequence: CASSSTGANYGYTF. CDR3 DNA sequence: TGCGCCAGCAGCTCAACGGGAGCTAACTATGGCTACACCTTC.

This rearrangement joins TRBV19 to TRBJ2-1; TRBD2 agrees at 13 bases. Germline V gene lookup returns CDR1 LNHDA and CDR2 SQIVND (reference sequence). Losses at the gene ends were 4 bases for V and 15 bases for J; bases not matched to a gene: 9. The CDR3 is made up of 14 amino acids. This chain's CDR3 is CASSTRTSGSVGFF. The DNA for the CDR3 is TGTGCCAGTAGTACCCGGACTAGCGGGAGTGTCGGGTTCTTC.

The chain combines TRBV6-1 with TRBJ1-2; tentative D call: TRBD1 (5 bases). The CDR3 length is 17 residues. CDR1 is MNHNS and CDR2 is SASEGT in the germline V gene. V was clipped by 3 bases and J by 8 bases, with 25 bases between them. The CDR3: CASSDPGGALWYSGYTF. CDR3 nucleotide sequence: TGTGCCAGCAGTGATCCCGGGGGAGCGCTCTGGTACTCCGGCTACACCTTC.

The chain recombines TRBV27 with TRBJ2-1; 7 nucleotides match TRBD1. The junction had 7 bases not matched to a gene; V was cut back by 1 base and J by 7 bases. The CDR3 consists of 15 residues. The germline V gene encodes CDR1 MNHEY and CDR2 SMNVEV (reference sequence). The CDR3 DNA reads TGTGCCAGCAGTTTATTAGGGGGCGGTCGGAATGAGCAGTTCTTC. Translating it yields CASSLLGGGRNEQFF.

This chain uses TRBV3-1 (or the pseudogene TRBV3-2) with TRBJ2-3; 9 bases line up with TRBD1. The CDR3 loop spans 16 amino acids. Trimming at V came to 1 base and at J to 2 bases, leaving 4 bases not matched to a gene. Germline-derived CDR1 and CDR2 are LGHDT and YNNKEL (reference sequence). The CDR3 coding sequence is TGTGCCAGCAGCCAAGCCGACAGGGGGGACACAGATACGCAGTATTTT. This translates into CASSQADRGDTDTQYF.